One sample yielded the 28 T cell receptor beta chains listed below, sequenced in a study of blood T cell repertoires in COVID-19. Sequencing used immunoSEQ multiplex PCR; TCRdb keeps in-frame clones, though not all of them. The repertoire holds about 97,000 clones, with about 78% as singletons. Sample: peripheral blood. The receptors here all came from a man in his sixties with active or convalescent COVID-19.

The gene calls are TRBV28 and TRBJ1-5; 7 nucleotides align to TRBD1. CDR1 and CDR2 from the germline V gene are MDHEN and SYDVKM. CDR3 length: 16 residues. V gave up 3 bases and J gave up 1 base; unmatched junction bases: 6. CDR3: CASSLVGGQSNQPQHF. CDR3 coding DNA: TGTGCCAGCAGTTTGGTAGGGGGCCAGAGCAATCAGCCCCAGCATTTT.

This clone is labeled as medium-sized (0.01 to 0.1%). CDR3 amino acids: CASSSRQGAFTDTQYF. As DNA, the CDR3 is TGTGCCAGCAGTTCCCGACAGGGAGCCTTCACAGATACGCAGTATTTT. The rearrangement joins TRBV28 to TRBJ2-3; the match to TRBD1 covers 7 bases. This CDR3 contains 16 residues. V was pared by 4 bases and J by 2 bases, with 9 bases of the junction left unmatched. The V gene's germline CDR1 is MDHEN and CDR2 SYDVKM.

There are a few counts of this clone. The chain joins TRBV9 to TRBJ2-1; D is unresolved. The V gene lost 2 bases and the J gene lost 0 bases, with 9 bases spanning the gap. This CDR3 region has 15 residues. From germline, CDR1 is SGDLS and CDR2 YYNGEE. CDR3 amino acids: CASSVAASSYNEQFF. CDR3 bases: TGTGCCAGCAGCGTGGCAGCGAGCTCCTACAATGAGCAGTTCTTC.

This chain joins TRBV27 and TRBJ2-1; 8 bases are a match to TRBD2. The germline V gene encodes CDR1 MNHEY and CDR2 SMNVEV (reference sequence). This CDR3 has 16 amino acids. V lost 5 bases to trimming and J lost 7 bases; unmatched junction nucleotides: 13. In DNA, the CDR3 is TGTGCCAGCAGTCCCCTAGCGGGCTTTCCCCAAAATGAGCAGTTCTTC. Translated, it gives CASSPLAGFPQNEQFF.

The chain has TRBV15 and TRBJ2-3, with TRBD2 identical over 9 bases. The junction had 5 bases not matched to a gene; V was cut back by 2 bases and J by 2 bases. The CDR3 contains 16 residues. The germline CDR1 and CDR2 sequences are LNHNV and YYDKDF (reference sequence). CDR3 protein: CATSRPLAGPTDTQYF. CDR3 nucleotides: TGTGCCACCAGCAGACCTCTAGCGGGACCCACAGATACGCAGTATTTT.

The CDR3 protein is CATTASGMHTGELFF. As DNA, the CDR3 is TGTGCCACCACCGCTAGCGGGATGCATACTGGGGAGCTGTTTTTT. The chain carries TRBV24-1 and TRBJ2-2, with 9 bases fitting TRBD2. CDR1 and CDR2 from the germline V gene are KGHDR and SFDVKD. CDR3 length: 15 residues. Trimming cost V 8 bases and J 8 bases; bases outside gene matches: 11.

This chain connects TRBV5-6 to TRBJ2-1; 9 nucleotides line up with TRBD2. The CDR3 is 18 residues long. Germline V gene lookup returns CDR1 SGHDT and CDR2 YYEEEE. V trimming: 6 bases; J trimming: 4 bases; junction bases outside the gene matches: 17. The CDR3 DNA follows: TGTGCCAGCACCCTAGTTGGCGGGAGGGCTCTCACGTACAATGAGCAGTTCTTC. Its translation: CASTLVGGRALTYNEQFF.

The chain employs TRBV7-2 and TRBJ1-1; perhaps TRBD1 as D (6 bases). The CDR3 length is 14 residues. V lost 1 base and J lost 6, with 12 bases in between. Germline V gene sequence: CDR1 SGHTA, CDR2 FQGNSA. The CDR3 region is CASSLGGQAPEAFF. In nucleotides, the CDR3 is TGTGCCAGCAGCTTAGGGGGGCAGGCCCCTGAAGCTTTCTTT. Full variable domain (outside the CDR3, taken from reference TRBV7-2 and TRBJ1-1): GAGVSQSPSNKVTEKGKDVELRCDPISGHTALYWYRQSLGQGLEFLIYFQGNSAPDKSGLPSDRFSAERTGGSVSTLTIQRTQQEDSAVYLCASSLGGQAPEAFFGQGTRLTVV.

In its sample, this clone was seen a few times. The V call is TRBV7-2, the J call TRBJ2-1, with D possibly matching TRBD2 (5 bases). Between the trimmed V and J ends, which lost 5 bases and 10 bases, there was a span of 18 bases. This CDR3 has 14 residues. Germline V gene data show CDR1 as SGHTA and CDR2 as FQGNSA. The chain's CDR3 is CASSPSGLAQEQFF. CDR3 sequence (DNA): TGTGCCAGCAGCCCCTCAGGCCTAGCCCAAGAGCAGTTCTTC.

The chain carries TRBV24-1 and TRBJ2-1; weak D call: TRBD1 (6 bases). The ends were cut back, 4 bases at V and 8 bases at J, with 14 bases in the middle. CDR1 is KGHDR, CDR2 SFDVKD, per germline. This CDR3 is 14 amino acids long. CDR3 sequence (DNA): TGTGCCACCAGTGACTTTCAGGGGACCGATGAGCAGTTCTTC. Protein sequence: CATSDFQGTDEQFF.

The chain carries TRBV28 and TRBJ2-1; 9 nucleotides agree with TRBD1. CDR3 length: 14 amino acids. V lost 6 bases to trimming and J lost 5 bases; unmatched junction nucleotides: 5. Germline CDR1 MDHEN, CDR2 SYDVKM. Here the CDR3 DNA reads TGTGCCAGCAGCCGGGACAGGGTCAACAATGAGCAGTTCTTC. This codes for CASSRDRVNNEQFF.

The chain employs TRBV7-2 and TRBJ2-1; 12 bases map to TRBD2. CDR3 size: 19 residues. Germline values: CDR1 SGHTA, CDR2 FQGNSA. V was clipped by 3 bases and J by 8 bases; unmatched bases: 17. The CDR3 region is CASSLLQAGTSGLMDEQFF. The CDR3 bases are TGTGCCAGCAGCTTGCTCCAAGCGGGGACTAGCGGGTTGATGGATGAGCAGTTCTTC.

This clone has a single count. This sequence joins TRBV9 and TRBJ2-2; the D gene is possibly TRBD1 (5 bases). The germline CDR1 and CDR2 sequences are SGDLS and YYNGEE. The V end lost 4 bases, the J end lost 4 bases, and 14 bases lay between the germline ends. The CDR3 has 15 amino acids. CDR3 nucleotide sequence: TGTGCCAGCAGCCCTCAGACCCAGGGCACCGGGGAGCTGTTTTTT. Translation: CASSPQTQGTGELFF.

The rearrangement uses TRBV14 and TRBJ2-2; 8 bases map to TRBD2. The junction had 11 bases not matched to a gene; V was cut back by 4 bases and J by 4 bases. The CDR3 consists of 17 residues. Germline V gene data show CDR1 as SGHDN and CDR2 as FVKESK. This CDR3 is CASSPLGLLAGTGELFF. In DNA, the CDR3 is TGTGCCAGCAGCCCACTCGGCCTCCTAGCGGGCACCGGGGAGCTGTTTTTT.

In this sample, this clone turned up a few times. The V and J genes are TRBV30 and TRBJ1-5, with 8 bases aligning to TRBD1. CDR3 size: 15 residues. The junction had 8 bases not matched to a gene; V was cut back by 4 bases and J by 3 bases. From germline, CDR1 is GTSNPN and CDR2 SVGIG (reference sequence). The CDR3 DNA reads as TGTGCCTGGACTGGACAGGGAGGGTTCAATCAGCCCCAGCATTTT. Translated: CAWTGQGGFNQPQHF.

V gene TRBV7-2 combines with J gene TRBJ2-1, with D perhaps TRBD2 (6 bases). Looked up from germline, CDR1 is SGHTA and CDR2 is FQGNSA. The ends were cut back, 5 bases at V and 9 bases at J, with 17 bases in the middle. CDR3 length: 14 amino acids. CDR3: CASSPLGGWGEQFF. The CDR3 DNA follows: TGTGCCAGCAGCCCCCTTGGAGGGTGGGGTGAGCAGTTCTTC.

The chain links TRBV9 to TRBJ1-1, with 7 bases identical to TRBD1. The V gene's germline CDR1 is SGDLS and CDR2 YYNGEE. V shed 0 bases, J shed 1 base, and the junction held 0 bases outside the gene matches. The CDR3 is 14 residues long. CDR3 sequence reads: CASSVGTGNTEAFF. In DNA, the CDR3 is TGTGCCAGCAGCGTAGGGACAGGGAACACTGAAGCTTTCTTT.

The J gene is TRBJ2-3, the V gene TRBV5-1, with D unresolved. The CDR3 extends over 13 amino acids. V lost 6 bases and J lost 2, with 10 bases in between. From germline, CDR1 is SGHRS and CDR2 YFSETQ. The CDR3 protein is CASTAGLTDTQYF. The DNA of the CDR3 is TGCGCCAGCACCGCAGGTCTCACAGATACGCAGTATTTT.

V usage is TRBV5-4 and J usage is TRBJ2-5; 9 bases map to TRBD2. In germline, CDR1 is SGHNT, CDR2 YYREEE (reference sequence). This CDR3 is built from 14 residues. Trimming cost V 2 bases and J 5 bases; bases outside gene matches: 4. The CDR3 sequence is CASSLRTSAETQYF. As DNA, the CDR3 is TGTGCCAGCAGCTTAAGGACTAGCGCGGAGACCCAGTACTTC.

The chain employs TRBV5-8 and TRBJ2-1; 8 nucleotides match TRBD1. Germline CDR1 is SGHTS and CDR2 is YDEGEE. The CDR3 loop spans 14 amino acids. V gave up 4 bases and J gave up 8 bases; unmatched junction bases: 8. The CDR3 bases are TGTGCCAGCAGCAATTATGGACAGGGCTATGAGCAGTTCTTC. It translates to CASSNYGQGYEQFF.

This chain links TRBV5-1 with TRBJ1-6; D is possibly TRBD1 (6 bases). The germline CDR1 and CDR2 sequences are SGHRS and YFSETQ. Between the trimmed V and J ends, which lost 4 bases and 7 bases, there was a span of 24 bases. CDR3 length equals 18 residues. CDR3 loop: CASSLLPAEGGGNSPLHF. For the CDR3, the DNA is TGCGCCAGCAGCCTTCTTCCCGCTGAGGGGGGAGGGAATTCACCCCTCCACTTT. Filled out from reference TRBV5-1 and TRBJ1-6, the complete variable domain reads KAGVTQTPRYLIKTRGQQVTLSCSPISGHRSVSWYQQTPGQGLQFLFEYFSETQRNKGNFPGRFSGRQFSNSRSEMNVSTLELGDSALYLCASSLLPAEGGGNSPLHFGNGTRLTVT.

The chain uses TRBV6-5 and TRBJ2-7; 8 positions agree with TRBD1. The CDR3 is made up of 14 amino acids. V dropped 7 bases and J dropped 5; count of bases not matched to a gene: 10. The germline CDR1 and CDR2 sequences are MNHEY and SVGAGI. CDR3 loop: CASTRTGTGNEQYV. The CDR3 bases are TGTGCCAGCACTCGAACCGGGACAGGTAACGAGCAGTACGTC.

The chain links TRBV27 to TRBJ2-3, with D perhaps TRBD1 (5 bases). The CDR3 covers 15 residues. Germline V lookup: CDR1 MNHEY, CDR2 SMNVEV (reference sequence). Trimming stripped 8 bases from V and 3 bases from J, with 18 bases between. This CDR3 is CASGVRAKGTDTQYF. CDR3 DNA sequence: TGTGCCAGCGGGGTCAGGGCCAAGGGGACAGATACGCAGTATTTT.

The chain employs TRBV28 and TRBJ2-1; 9 nucleotides agree with TRBD1. Trimming cost V 6 bases and J 6 bases; bases outside gene matches: 9. Germline assignment: CDR1 MDHEN and CDR2 SYDVKM. This CDR3 contains 15 residues. CDR3 in amino acids: CASSRTGASGNEQFF. The CDR3 nucleotides are TGTGCCAGCAGCAGGACAGGGGCCTCCGGCAATGAGCAGTTCTTC.

The chain is built from TRBV18 and TRBJ1-6, with 7 bases identical to TRBD1. CDR3 size: 16 residues. From germline, CDR1 is KGHSH and CDR2 LQKENI. The ends lost 1 base at V and 6 bases at J; junction bases unmatched: 6. Here the CDR3 reads CASSPQAGGGNSPLHF. For the CDR3, the DNA is TGTGCCAGCTCACCACAGGCAGGGGGAGGTAATTCACCCCTCCACTTT.

This chain connects TRBV12-3 or TRBV12-4 to TRBJ2-1; 7 bases are a match to TRBD2. V dropped 8 bases and J dropped 2; count of bases not matched to a gene: 3. The CDR3 sequence is 13 residues long. This CDR3 is CASRDYPYNEQFF. CDR3 DNA: TGTGCCAGCCGGGACTACCCCTACAATGAGCAGTTCTTC.

This chain links TRBV3-1 (or the pseudogene TRBV3-2) with TRBJ1-3, with 8 bases aligning to TRBD1. The CDR3 has 15 amino acids. CDR1 is LGHDT and CDR2 is YNNKEL in the germline V gene (reference sequence). Trimming cost V 4 bases and J 3 bases; bases outside gene matches: 5. CDR3 loop: CASSPTGVRGNTIYF. The CDR3, as DNA: TGTGCCAGCAGCCCGACAGGGGTACGTGGAAACACCATATATTTT.

This clone was observed a single time. The rearrangement links TRBV18 to TRBJ2-3; D unresolved. Between the trimmed V and J ends, which lost 2 bases and 1 base, there was a span of 10 bases. Germline V gene lookup returns CDR1 KGHSH and CDR2 LQKENI. There are 15 residues in the CDR3. CDR3: CASSPSTQGTDTQYF. The CDR3 DNA follows: TGTGCCAGCTCACCATCCACCCAGGGCACAGATACGCAGTATTTT. Filled out from reference TRBV18 and TRBJ2-3, the complete variable domain reads NAGVMQNPRHLVRRRGQEARLRCSPMKGHSHVYWYRQLPEEGLKFMVYLQKENIIDESGMPKERFSAEFPKEGPSILRIQQVVRGDSAAYFCASSPSTQGTDTQYFGPGTRLTVL.